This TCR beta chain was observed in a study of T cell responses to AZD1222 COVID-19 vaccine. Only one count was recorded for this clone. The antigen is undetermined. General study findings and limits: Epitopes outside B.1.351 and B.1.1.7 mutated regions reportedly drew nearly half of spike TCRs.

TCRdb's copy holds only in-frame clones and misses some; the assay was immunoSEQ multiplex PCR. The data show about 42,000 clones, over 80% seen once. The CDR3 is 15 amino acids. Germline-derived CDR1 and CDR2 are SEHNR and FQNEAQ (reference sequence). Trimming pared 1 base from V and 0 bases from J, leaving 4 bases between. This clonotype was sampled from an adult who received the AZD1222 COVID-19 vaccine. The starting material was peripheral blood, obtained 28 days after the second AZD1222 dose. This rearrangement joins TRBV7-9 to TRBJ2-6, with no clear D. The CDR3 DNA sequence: TGTGCCAGCAGCTTAGGCAGCTCTGGGGCCAACGTCCTGACTTTC. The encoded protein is CASSLGSSGANVLTF.